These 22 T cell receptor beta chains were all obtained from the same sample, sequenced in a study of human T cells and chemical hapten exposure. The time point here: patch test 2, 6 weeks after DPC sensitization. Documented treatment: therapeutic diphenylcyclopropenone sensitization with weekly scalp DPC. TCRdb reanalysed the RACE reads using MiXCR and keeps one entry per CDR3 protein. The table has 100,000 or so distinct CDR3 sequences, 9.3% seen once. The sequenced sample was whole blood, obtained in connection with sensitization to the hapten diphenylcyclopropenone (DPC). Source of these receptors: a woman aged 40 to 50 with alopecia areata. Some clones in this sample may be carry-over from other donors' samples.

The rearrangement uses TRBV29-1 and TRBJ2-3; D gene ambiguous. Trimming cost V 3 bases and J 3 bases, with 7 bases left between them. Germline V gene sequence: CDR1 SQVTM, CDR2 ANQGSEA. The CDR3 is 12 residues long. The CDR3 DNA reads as TGCAGCGTTGATCTGGGAACAGATACGCAGTATTTT. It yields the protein CSVDLGTDTQYF.

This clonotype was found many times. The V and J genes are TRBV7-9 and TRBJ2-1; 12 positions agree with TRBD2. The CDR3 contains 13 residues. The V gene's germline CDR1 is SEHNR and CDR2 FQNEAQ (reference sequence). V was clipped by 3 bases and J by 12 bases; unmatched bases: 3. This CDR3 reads CASSLRTSGMQFF. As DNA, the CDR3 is TGTGCCAGCAGCTTGAGGACTAGCGGGATGCAGTTCTTC.

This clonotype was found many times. CDR3 region: CASSTRPSYEQYF. The CDR3 region has the DNA TGCGCCAGCAGCACAAGACCCTCCTACGAGCAGTACTTC. The rearrangement uses TRBV4-1 and TRBJ2-7, with unresolved D. The ends were cut back, 5 bases at V and 0 bases at J, with 8 bases in the middle. The CDR3 has 13 residues. Germline V gene data show CDR1 as MGHRA and CDR2 as YSYEKL.

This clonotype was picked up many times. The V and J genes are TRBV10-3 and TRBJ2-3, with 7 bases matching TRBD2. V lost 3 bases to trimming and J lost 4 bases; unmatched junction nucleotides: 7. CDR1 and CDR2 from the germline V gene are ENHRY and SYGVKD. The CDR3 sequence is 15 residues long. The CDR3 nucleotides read TGTGCCATCAGTGACGGGACTAAAGGTGCAGATACGCAGTATTTT. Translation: CAISDGTKGADTQYF.

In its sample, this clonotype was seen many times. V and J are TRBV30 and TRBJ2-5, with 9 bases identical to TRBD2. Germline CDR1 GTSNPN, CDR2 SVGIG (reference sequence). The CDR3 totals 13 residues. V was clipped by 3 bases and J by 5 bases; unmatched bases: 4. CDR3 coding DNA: TGTGCCTGGAGGTTTAGCGGGAGTGAGACCCAGTACTTC. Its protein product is CAWRFSGSETQYF.

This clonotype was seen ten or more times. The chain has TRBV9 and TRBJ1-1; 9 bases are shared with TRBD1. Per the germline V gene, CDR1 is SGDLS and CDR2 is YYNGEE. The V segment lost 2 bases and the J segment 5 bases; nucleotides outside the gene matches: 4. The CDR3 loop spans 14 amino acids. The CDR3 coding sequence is TGTGCCAGCAGCGTCGGGACAGGGTTTACTGAAGCTTTCTTT. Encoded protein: CASSVGTGFTEAFF.

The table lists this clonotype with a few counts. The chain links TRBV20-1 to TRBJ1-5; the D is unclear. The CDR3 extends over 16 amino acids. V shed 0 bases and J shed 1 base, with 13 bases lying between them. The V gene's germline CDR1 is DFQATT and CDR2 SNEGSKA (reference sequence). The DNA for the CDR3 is TGCAGTGCTAGAGATCTGATGGCAGGAAGCAATCAGCCCCAGCATTTT. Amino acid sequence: CSARDLMAGSNQPQHF.

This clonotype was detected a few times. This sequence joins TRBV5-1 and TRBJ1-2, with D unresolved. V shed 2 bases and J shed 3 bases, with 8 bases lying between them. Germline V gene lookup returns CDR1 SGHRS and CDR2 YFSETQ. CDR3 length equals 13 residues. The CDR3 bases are TGCGCCAGCAGCTTAAGCATTGACTATGGCTACACCTTC. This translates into CASSLSIDYGYTF.

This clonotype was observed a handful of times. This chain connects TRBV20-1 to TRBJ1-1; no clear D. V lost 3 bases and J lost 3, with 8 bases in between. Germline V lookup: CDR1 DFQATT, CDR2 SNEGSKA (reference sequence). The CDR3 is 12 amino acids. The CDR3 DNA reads TGCAGTGCTAGTTTGAGGGACACTGAAGCTTTCTTT. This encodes CSASLRDTEAFF.

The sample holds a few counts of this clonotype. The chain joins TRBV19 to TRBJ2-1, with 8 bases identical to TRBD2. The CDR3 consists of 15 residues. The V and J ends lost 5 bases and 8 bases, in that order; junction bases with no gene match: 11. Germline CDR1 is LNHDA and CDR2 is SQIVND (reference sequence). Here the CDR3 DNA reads TGTGCCAGTAGTCCGAGCGGGAGCGGGGCTGATGAGCAGTTCTTC. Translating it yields CASSPSGSGADEQFF.

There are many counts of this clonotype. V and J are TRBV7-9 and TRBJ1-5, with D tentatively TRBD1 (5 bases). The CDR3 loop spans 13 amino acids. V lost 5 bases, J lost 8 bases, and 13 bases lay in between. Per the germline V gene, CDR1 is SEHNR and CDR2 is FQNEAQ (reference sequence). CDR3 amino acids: CASSAQDREPQHF. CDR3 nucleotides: TGTGCCAGCAGCGCCCAAGACAGAGAGCCCCAGCATTTT.

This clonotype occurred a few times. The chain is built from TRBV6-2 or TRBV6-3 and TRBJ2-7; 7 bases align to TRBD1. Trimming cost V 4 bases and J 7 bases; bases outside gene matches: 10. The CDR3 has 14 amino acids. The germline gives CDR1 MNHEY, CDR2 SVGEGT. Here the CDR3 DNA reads TGTGCCAGCAGTTCGGGACAGTACACACGAGAGCAGTACTTC. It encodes CASSSGQYTREQYF.

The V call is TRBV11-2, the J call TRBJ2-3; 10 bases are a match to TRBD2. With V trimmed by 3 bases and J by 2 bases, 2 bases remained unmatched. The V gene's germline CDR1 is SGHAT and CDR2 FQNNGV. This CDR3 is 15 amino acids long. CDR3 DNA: TGTGCCAGCAGCTTTACTAGCGGGGCCACAGATACGCAGTATTTT. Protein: CASSFTSGATDTQYF.

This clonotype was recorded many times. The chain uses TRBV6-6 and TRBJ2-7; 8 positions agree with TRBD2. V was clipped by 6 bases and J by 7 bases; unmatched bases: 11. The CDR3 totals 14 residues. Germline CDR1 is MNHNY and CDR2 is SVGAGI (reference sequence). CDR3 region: CASSSTPPGGEQYF. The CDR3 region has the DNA TGTGCCAGCAGCTCGACCCCCCCGGGAGGGGAGCAGTACTTC.

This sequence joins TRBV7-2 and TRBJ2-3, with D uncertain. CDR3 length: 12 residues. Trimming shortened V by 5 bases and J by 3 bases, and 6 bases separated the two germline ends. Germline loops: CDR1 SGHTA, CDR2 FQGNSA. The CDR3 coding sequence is TGTGCCAGCAGCCCCTGGACAGATACGCAGTATTTT. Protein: CASSPWTDTQYF.

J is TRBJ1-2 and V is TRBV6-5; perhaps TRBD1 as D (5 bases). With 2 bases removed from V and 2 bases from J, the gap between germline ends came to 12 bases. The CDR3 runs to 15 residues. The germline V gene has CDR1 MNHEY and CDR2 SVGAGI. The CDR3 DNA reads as TGTGCCAGCAGTTACACAGGCAGGCTGAACTATGGCTACACCTTC. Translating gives CASSYTGRLNYGYTF.

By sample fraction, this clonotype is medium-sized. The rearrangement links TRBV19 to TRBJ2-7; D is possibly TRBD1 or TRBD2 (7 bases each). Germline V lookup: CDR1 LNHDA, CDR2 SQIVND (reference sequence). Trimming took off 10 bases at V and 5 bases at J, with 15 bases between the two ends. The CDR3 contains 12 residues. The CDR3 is CATRQGGHEQYF. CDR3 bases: TGTGCCACCCGTCAGGGGGGGCACGAGCAGTACTTC.

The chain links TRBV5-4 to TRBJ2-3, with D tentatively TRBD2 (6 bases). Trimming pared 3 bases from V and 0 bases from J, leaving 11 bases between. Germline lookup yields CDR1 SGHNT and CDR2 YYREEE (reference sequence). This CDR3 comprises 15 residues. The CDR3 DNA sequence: TGTGCCAGCAGCTCCTCCGGGAGAAGCACAGATACGCAGTATTTT. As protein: CASSSSGRSTDTQYF.

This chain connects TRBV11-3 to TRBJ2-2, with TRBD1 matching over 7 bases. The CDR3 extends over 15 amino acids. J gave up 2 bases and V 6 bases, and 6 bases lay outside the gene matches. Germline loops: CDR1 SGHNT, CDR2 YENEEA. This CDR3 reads CASSLRDSNTGELFF. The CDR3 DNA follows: TGTGCCAGCAGTCTAAGGGACAGCAACACCGGGGAGCTGTTTTTT.

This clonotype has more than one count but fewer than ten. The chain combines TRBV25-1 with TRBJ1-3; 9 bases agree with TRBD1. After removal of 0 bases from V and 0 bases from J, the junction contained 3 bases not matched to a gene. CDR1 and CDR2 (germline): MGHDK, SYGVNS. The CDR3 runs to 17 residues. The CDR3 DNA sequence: TGTGCCAGCAGTGAATACGCACAGGGGGCCTCTGGAAACACCATATATTTT. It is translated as CASSEYAQGASGNTIYF.

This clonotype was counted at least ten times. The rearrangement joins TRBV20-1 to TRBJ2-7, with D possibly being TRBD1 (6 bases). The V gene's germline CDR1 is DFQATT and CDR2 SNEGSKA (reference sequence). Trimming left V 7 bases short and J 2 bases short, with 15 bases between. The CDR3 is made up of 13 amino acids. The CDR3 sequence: CSVTGRGTYEQYF. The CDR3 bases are TGCAGTGTGACTGGCAGGGGTACCTACGAGCAGTACTTC.

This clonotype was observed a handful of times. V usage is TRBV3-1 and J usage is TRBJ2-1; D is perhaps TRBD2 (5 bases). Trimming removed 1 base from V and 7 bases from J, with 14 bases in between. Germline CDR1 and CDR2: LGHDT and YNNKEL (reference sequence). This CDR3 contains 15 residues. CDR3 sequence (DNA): TGTGCCAGCAGCCAAGGTCGTCTAGCACTAAATGAGCAGTTCTTC. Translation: CASSQGRLALNEQFF.